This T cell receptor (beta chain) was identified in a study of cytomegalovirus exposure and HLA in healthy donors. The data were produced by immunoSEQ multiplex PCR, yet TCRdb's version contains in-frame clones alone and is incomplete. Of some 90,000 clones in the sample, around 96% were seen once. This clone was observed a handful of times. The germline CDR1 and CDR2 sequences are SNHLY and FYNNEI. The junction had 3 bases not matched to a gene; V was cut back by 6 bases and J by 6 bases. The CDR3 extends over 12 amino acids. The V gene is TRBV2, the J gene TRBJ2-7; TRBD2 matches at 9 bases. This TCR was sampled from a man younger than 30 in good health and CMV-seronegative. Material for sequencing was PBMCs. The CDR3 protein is CASRGLATEQYV. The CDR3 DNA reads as TGTGCCAGCAGGGGACTAGCCACCGAGCAGTACGTC.